Listed here are 27 T cell receptor beta chains from one sample, sequenced in a study of cytomegalovirus exposure and HLA in healthy donors. The PCR made use of 60 Vbeta and 13 Jbeta primers. Measured with immunoSEQ multiplex PCR; TCRdb has only the in-frame clones, and not every one. The data contain roughly 180,000 clones, around 84% of them seen just once; the ten biggest clones take up under 1.5%. The sequenced material came from PBMCs. These receptors came from a girl between 2 and 10 years old in good health and CMV-seropositive.

The chain combines TRBV10-3 with TRBJ2-7; TRBD1 matches 7 bases. The CDR3 extends over 16 amino acids. CDR1 is ENHRY and CDR2 is SYGVKD in the germline V gene. The junction had 11 bases not matched to a gene; V was cut back by 5 bases and J by 1 base. CDR3 residues: CAISSGTALRSYEQYF. CDR3 sequence (DNA): TGTGCCATCAGTTCCGGGACAGCCCTGAGGTCCTACGAGCAGTACTTC.

This chain joins TRBV30 and TRBJ1-4, with 7 bases identical to TRBD1. V dropped 7 bases and J dropped 6; count of bases not matched to a gene: 11. The germline V gene encodes CDR1 GTSNPN and CDR2 SVGIG (reference sequence). CDR3 length: 14 residues. CDR3 loop: CAFYEGGGYEKLFF. In DNA form, the CDR3 reads TGTGCCTTTTACGAAGGGGGCGGATATGAAAAACTGTTTTTT.

The chain combines TRBV5-1 with TRBJ2-3; no definite D call. The V gene lost 3 bases and the J gene lost 3 bases, with 8 bases spanning the gap. Germline V CDR1 and CDR2: SGHRS, YFSETQ. The CDR3 has 13 residues. The CDR3 coding sequence is TGCGCCAGCAGCTACGTCAGGACAGATACGCAGTATTTT. As protein: CASSYVRTDTQYF.

Concerning this clone itself: At the DNA level, this CDR3 is encoded by other sequences in the same sample as well. J is TRBJ2-3 and V is TRBV6-1, with 8 bases lining up with TRBD2. Germline V CDR1 and CDR2: MNHNS, SASEGT. The CDR3 totals 14 residues. Losses at the gene ends were 3 bases for V and 1 base for J; bases not matched to a gene: 0. The CDR3 reads CASSERGGTDTQYF. The DNA of the CDR3 is TGTGCCAGCAGTGAGCGGGGGGGCACAGATACGCAGTATTTT.

The chain has TRBV6-1 and TRBJ1-4; tentative D call: TRBD1 (6 bases). Germline values: CDR1 MNHNS, CDR2 SASEGT. The CDR3 has 13 amino acids. The V gene lost 6 bases and the J gene lost 5 bases, with 10 bases spanning the gap. The CDR3 here is CASRNDRNEKLFF. The CDR3 nucleotides read TGTGCCAGCAGGAACGACAGGAATGAAAAACTGTTTTTT.

The rearrangement links TRBV7-2 to TRBJ2-7; D ambiguous. The CDR3 runs to 14 residues. Trimming left V 5 bases short and J 4 bases short, with 15 bases between. Germline V gives CDR1 SGHTA, CDR2 FQGNSA. Here the CDR3 DNA reads TGTGCCAGCAGCCCGACGATTACAGATTACGAGCAGTACTTC. This encodes CASSPTITDYEQYF. The full variable domain, completed using reference TRBV7-2 and TRBJ2-7, is GAGVSQSPSNKVTEKGKDVELRCDPISGHTALYWYRQSLGQGLEFLIYFQGNSAPDKSGLPSDRFSAERTGGSVSTLTIQRTQQEDSAVYLCASSPTITDYEQYFGPGTRLTVT.

The genes are TRBV28 and TRBJ2-7; TRBD2 matches at 13 bases. Germline CDR1 and CDR2: MDHEN and SYDVKM. V lost 6 bases, J lost 3 bases, and 5 bases stayed unmatched. The CDR3 is 15 amino acids. The chain's CDR3 is CASRGGTSGNYEQYF. The DNA for the CDR3 is TGTGCCAGCAGGGGCGGGACTAGCGGGAACTACGAGCAGTACTTC. Together with reference TRBV28 and TRBJ2-7, the CDR3 gives the full variable domain: DVKVTQSSRYLVKRTGEKVFLECVQDMDHENMFWYRQDPGLGLRLIYFSYDVKMKEKGDIPEGYSVSREKKERFSLILESASTNQTSMYLCASRGGTSGNYEQYFGPGTRLTVT.

There are a few counts of this clone. V usage is TRBV5-1 and J usage is TRBJ2-6; D not resolved. Between the trimmed V and J ends, which lost 1 base and 2 bases, there was a span of 7 bases. The germline V gene encodes CDR1 SGHRS and CDR2 YFSETQ. This CDR3 is built from 15 residues. The CDR3 coding sequence is TGCGCCAGCAGCTTGCGAGCCCCTGGGGCCAACGTCCTGACTTTC. Translation gives CASSLRAPGANVLTF. The whole variable domain, remainder taken from reference TRBV5-1 and TRBJ2-6, is KAGVTQTPRYLIKTRGQQVTLSCSPISGHRSVSWYQQTPGQGLQFLFEYFSETQRNKGNFPGRFSGRQFSNSRSEMNVSTLELGDSALYLCASSLRAPGANVLTFGAGSRLTVL.

The table lists this clone with a few counts. The rearrangement uses TRBV4-1 and TRBJ1-5, with D hard to call. There are 17 residues in the CDR3. The germline V gene encodes CDR1 MGHRA and CDR2 YSYEKL. With 4 bases removed from V and 0 bases from J, the gap between germline ends came to 16 bases. CDR3 region: CASSLDSPAVSNQPQHF. The CDR3 bases are TGCGCCAGCAGCCTAGACTCCCCGGCGGTTAGCAATCAGCCCCAGCATTTT.

V is TRBV5-1 and J is TRBJ2-7, with 7 bases fitting TRBD1. V trimming: 1 base; J trimming: 3 bases; junction bases outside the gene matches: 16. The CDR3 has 18 residues. CDR1 and CDR2 from the germline V gene are SGHRS and YFSETQ. CDR3 coding DNA: TGCGCCAGCAGCTTGCCTAAAAGTGAGGACAGGCAGTACTACGAGCAGTACTTC. Its protein is CASSLPKSEDRQYYEQYF.

The chain carries TRBV6-5 and TRBJ1-1; no clear D. CDR3 length: 13 residues. The germline gives CDR1 MNHEY, CDR2 SVGAGI. V gave up 8 bases and J gave up 3 bases, with 13 bases separating them. CDR3 in DNA: TGTGCCAGCGGGGAGGCAAGGGACACTGAAGCTTTCTTT. This translates into CASGEARDTEAFF.

This chain connects TRBV27 to TRBJ2-3, with TRBD1 matching 10 bases. The V segment lost 8 bases and the J segment 4 bases; nucleotides outside the gene matches: 12. The germline CDR1 and CDR2 sequences are MNHEY and SMNVEV (reference sequence). This CDR3 comprises 16 residues. CDR3 coding DNA: TGTGCCAGCGGACGGACAGGGGGGTTTGTCGCAGATACGCAGTATTTT. Amino acid sequence: CASGRTGGFVADTQYF.

CDR3 loop: CASSPTAGPRLHEQFF. The DNA of the CDR3 is TGTGCCAGCAGCCCCACGGCGGGCCCCAGACTCCATGAGCAGTTCTTC. The J gene is TRBJ2-1, the V gene TRBV7-9; D is possibly TRBD2 (5 bases). This CDR3 spans 16 amino acids. V lost 5 bases to trimming and J lost 8 bases, with 22 bases between them. Germline V gene lookup returns CDR1 SEHNR and CDR2 FQNEAQ (reference sequence). The variable domain in full, with the rest retrieved from reference TRBV7-9 and TRBJ2-1, is DTGVSQNPRHKITKRGQNVTFRCDPISEHNRLYWYRQTLGQGPEFLTYFQNEAQLEKSRLLSDRFSAERPKGSFSTLEIQRTEQGDSAMYLCASSPTAGPRLHEQFFGPGTRLTVL.

The count of this clone is one. In DNA form, the CDR3 reads TGTGCCAGCAGTTTTAACGGTCGGGACTATGGCTACACCTTC. Translation gives CASSFNGRDYGYTF. This chain joins TRBV28 and TRBJ1-2, with D unresolved. V was shortened by 3 bases and J by 3 bases, with 11 bases between the two germline ends. The germline CDR1 and CDR2 sequences are MDHEN and SYDVKM. The length of the CDR3 is 14 residues.

The V and J genes are TRBV15 and TRBJ1-6; D gene unclear. The ends were cut back, 5 bases at V and 4 bases at J, with 9 bases in the middle. This CDR3 region has 14 residues. Germline V gene lookup returns CDR1 LNHNV and CDR2 YYDKDF (reference sequence). This CDR3 is CATSGGLYNSPLHF. CDR3 in DNA: TGTGCCACCAGCGGTGGGCTATATAATTCACCCCTCCACTTT. The full variable domain, its missing parts supplied by reference TRBV15 and TRBJ1-6, is DAMVIQNPRYQVTQFGKPVTLSCSQTLNHNVMYWYQQKSSQAPKLLFHYYDKDFNNEADTPDNFQSRRPNTSFCFLDIRSPGLGDTAMYLCATSGGLYNSPLHFGNGTRLTVT.

The chain carries TRBV6-6 and TRBJ1-1, with D possibly matching TRBD1 (6 bases). The germline V gene has CDR1 MNHNY and CDR2 SVGAGI (reference sequence). The V end was cut by 7 bases, the J end by 0 bases, with 12 bases between. This CDR3 has 14 amino acids. The CDR3 sequence is CASTRDNMNTEAFF. As DNA, the CDR3 is TGTGCCAGCACCCGGGACAACATGAACACTGAAGCTTTCTTT.

V is TRBV10-1 and J is TRBJ2-7; D gene unclear. The germline V gene has CDR1 WNHNN and CDR2 SYGVQD (reference sequence). Trimming took off 7 bases at V and 1 base at J, with 8 bases between the two ends. The CDR3 has 12 amino acids. The CDR3 DNA follows: TGCGCCAGCATTGCAACTTCCTACGAGCAGTACTTC. It translates to CASIATSYEQYF.

The V gene is TRBV5-1, the J gene TRBJ2-3, with D hard to call. Trimming took off 0 bases at V and 6 bases at J, with 14 bases between the two ends. The CDR3 loop spans 15 amino acids. The germline V gene encodes CDR1 SGHRS and CDR2 YFSETQ. CDR3 loop: CASSLEPTGVDTQYF. CDR3 coding DNA: TGCGCCAGCAGCTTGGAACCGACTGGCGTGGATACGCAGTATTTT.

J is TRBJ2-5 and V is TRBV9, with TRBD1 as a possible D gene (6 bases). V lost 0 bases, J lost 4 bases, and 7 bases lay in between. The length of the CDR3 is 13 residues. Per germline, CDR1 SGDLS and CDR2 YYNGEE. Written as DNA, the CDR3 is TGTGCCAGCAGCGTAGACAGGGCAGAGACCCAGTACTTC. It specifies CASSVDRAETQYF.

V usage is TRBV15 and J usage is TRBJ2-1; 8 nucleotides align to TRBD2. CDR1 is LNHNV, CDR2 YYDKDF, per germline (reference sequence). This CDR3 region has 14 residues. V was pared by 3 bases and J by 9 bases, with 7 bases of the junction left unmatched. CDR3 amino acids: CATSRDQAGAEQFF. CDR3 DNA: TGTGCCACCAGCAGGGACCAAGCGGGAGCTGAGCAGTTCTTC.

Here the CDR3 reads CASSLRTGGLNTEAFF. CDR3 DNA: TGCGCCAGCAGCCTAAGGACAGGGGGTTTAAACACTGAAGCTTTCTTT. The chain uses TRBV5-1 and TRBJ1-1; 10 bases map to TRBD1. The CDR3 runs 16 residues. J was trimmed by 2 bases and V by 4 bases; bases with no gene match: 8. Germline V lookup: CDR1 SGHRS, CDR2 YFSETQ.

V and J are TRBV9 and TRBJ2-7; perhaps TRBD1 as D (6 bases). The germline gives CDR1 SGDLS, CDR2 YYNGEE. CDR3 size: 15 residues. The V end was cut by 4 bases, the J end by 4 bases, with 18 bases between. As DNA, the CDR3 is TGTGCCAGCAGCCTAAAACCGGACAGAAATTACGAGCAGTACTTC. Encoded protein: CASSLKPDRNYEQYF.

V and J are TRBV21-1 and TRBJ1-5; the table's D call TRBD1 went unverified against the DNA. TRBV21-1 is noted as a pseudogene. This CDR3 has 15 amino acids. The CDR3 is CASLWGEYSNQPQHF. The CDR3 DNA is TGTGCCAGCTTATGGGGCGAGTATAGCAATCAGCCCCAGCATTTT.

As regards this clone: An end of the junction differs from the germline gene, which may be a read error. CDR3 bases: TGTGCCAGCAGCTTATCATGGACTAGCAGAGATACGCAGTATTTT. This codes for CASSLSWTSRDTQYF. The gene calls are TRBV11-3 and TRBJ2-3, with 8 bases identical to TRBD2. From germline, CDR1 is SGHNT and CDR2 YENEEA. The CDR3 has 15 residues.

V is TRBV27 and J is TRBJ2-4; the match to TRBD2 covers 7 bases. The CDR3 loop spans 19 amino acids. The V gene end was trimmed by 6 bases and the J gene end by 1 base; junction bases not matched to a gene: 18. Per the germline V gene, CDR1 is MNHEY and CDR2 is SMNVEV (reference sequence). The CDR3: CASRNRSPLGGLAKNIQYF. In DNA form, the CDR3 reads TGTGCCAGCAGAAACCGAAGCCCCTTGGGGGGGTTGGCCAAAAACATTCAGTACTTC.

V usage is TRBV7-3 and J usage is TRBJ2-3, with unresolved D. V shed 5 bases and J shed 3 bases, with 9 bases lying between them. The CDR3 has 13 amino acids. The V gene's germline CDR1 is SGHTA and CDR2 FQGTGA. This CDR3 is CASSEFSTDTQYF. In nucleotides, the CDR3 is TGTGCCAGCAGCGAATTCAGTACAGATACGCAGTATTTT.

The gene calls are TRBV2 and TRBJ1-2; TRBD1 matches at 9 bases. Germline loops: CDR1 SNHLY, CDR2 FYNNEI. The V gene end was trimmed by 5 bases and the J gene end by 4 bases; junction bases not matched to a gene: 5. CDR3 size: 14 residues. This CDR3 is CASSQGQGPYGYTF. In DNA form, the CDR3 reads TGTGCCAGCAGTCAGGGACAGGGACCCTATGGCTACACCTTC.